This TCR beta chain emerged from a study of radiation and T cells in renal cell carcinoma. Regarding the study as a whole: Baseline intratumoral clonotype presence is unknown without pretreatment biopsies.

The J segment lost 1 base and the V segment lost 2 bases, leaving 4 bases of the junction unmatched. The CDR3 totals 16 residues. The germline gives CDR1 SEHNR, CDR2 FQNEAQ (reference sequence). Some clones are missing from TCRdb's copy, which holds only in-frame ones; the method was immunoSEQ multiplex PCR. The sample includes fewer than 200,000 clones, around 90% of them seen just once. Indicated time point: blood 4 weeks post-SBRT, at nephrectomy. Treatment here: 15 Gy SBRT to primary tumor, nephrectomy 4 weeks later. Nephrectomy followed 15 Gy stereotactic body radiation by 4 weeks. After SBRT, blood was collected at 2 and 4 weeks, plus baseline. This renal cell carcinoma was of the clear cell type. For this clone: Its specificity is not known.

The sequencing here drew on blood, taken from a patient whose treatment included radiotherapy and nephrectomy. This sequence was found in a woman between 50 and 59 years old with renal cell carcinoma. This sequence joins TRBV7-9 and TRBJ2-3; 9 nucleotides agree with TRBD2. The CDR3 region has the DNA TGTGCCAGCAGCTTACTTAGCGGGGGTGGCACAGATACGCAGTATTTT. This codes for CASSLLSGGGTDTQYF.